The following is a TCR beta chain sequence with its context. Its antigen is not known. Only in-frame clones appear in the TCRdb table, and some are missing; sequencing was by immunoSEQ multiplex PCR. Of about 120,000 clones listed, approximately 83% were seen once; the top ten hold approximately 8.5%. These data belong to a study of T cell responses to AZD1222 COVID-19 vaccine. Findings of the study overall: Among AZD1222 vaccinees, only six were seropositive at baseline. Clonal diversity may have been underestimated, and the donors were mostly white British, with more females than males. Regions 160-218 and 743-854 held dominance among vaccine-associated CD4 TCRs, which spanned spike.

Specimen: peripheral blood, collected on day 0 of AZD1222 vaccination. This clonotype originated in an adult in good health.

The CDR3 loop is CASSPQSFQGAAGANVLTF. The CDR3, as DNA: TGTGCCAGCAGTCCCCAGAGCTTCCAGGGGGCGGCTGGGGCCAACGTCCTGACTTTC. The V call is TRBV6-6, the J call TRBJ2-6; 8 positions agree with TRBD1. V shed 5 bases and J 2 bases; nucleotides not matched to a gene: 14. Germline V gene lookup returns CDR1 MNHNY and CDR2 SVGAGI (reference sequence). The CDR3 is 19 amino acids.